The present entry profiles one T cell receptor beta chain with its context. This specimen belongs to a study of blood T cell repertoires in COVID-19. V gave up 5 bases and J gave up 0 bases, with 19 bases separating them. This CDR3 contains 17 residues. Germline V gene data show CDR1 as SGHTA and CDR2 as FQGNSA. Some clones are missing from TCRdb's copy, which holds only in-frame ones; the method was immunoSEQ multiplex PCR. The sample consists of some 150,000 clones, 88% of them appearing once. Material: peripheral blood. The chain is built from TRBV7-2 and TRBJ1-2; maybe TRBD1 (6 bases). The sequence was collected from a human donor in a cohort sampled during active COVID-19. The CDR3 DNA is TGTGCCAGCAGCCCCTCGGCGGGGGGCTTTACTAACTATGGCTACACCTTC. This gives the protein CASSPSAGGFTNYGYTF.